This T cell receptor (beta chain) was documented in a study of T cells in Graves' hyperthyroidism and ophthalmopathy (dated by TCRdb to about 2019). In terms of the full investigation: Peripheral blood was sampled at the time of initial diagnosis, prior to any treatment. TCR Vbeta CDR3 sequencing of fewer than 150 peripheral blood samples (43 ophthalmopathy, 75 to 85 hyperthyroidism and roughly 17 progressor patients) is reported in the paper. In roughly six Graves' hyperthyroidism patients, the study also compared T-cell repertoires from thyroid tissue with T-cell repertoires from blood. Prospective prediction of ophthalmopathy was tested in an independent validation cohort of under 20 hyperthyroidism patients and some 17 patients who later progressed to ophthalmopathy. After sampling, hyperthyroidism patients received methimazole starting at 30 mg daily, and ophthalmopathy patients received high-dose intravenous methylprednisolone. The 100 or so discovery patients were divided at random into training and test sets in a 7:3 ratio. To identify distinguishing TCR V-J signatures, a discovery cohort of about 95 patients was used, comprising some 43 with Graves' ophthalmopathy and around 60 with stable Graves' hyperthyroidism.

Points the paper makes about the study in general: Blood samples also contained most of the expanded thyroid clonotypes (frequency above 0.001), which suggests that blood repertoires may reflect thyroid immune responses. Sample size was not statistically predetermined, and blinding of investigators to group allocation was not performed. A 13 V-J signature model separated ophthalmopathy from stable hyperthyroidism, with 87.88% sensitivity and 81.08% specificity in cross-validation and 80%/75% in testing. In validation, the model predicted progression to ophthalmopathy with 65% to 71% sensitivity and over 72% specificity, a median of 6.5 months before onset.

A patient counted as having stable Graves' hyperthyroidism if no progression to ophthalmopathy occurred over 18 months of follow-up. Hyperthyroidism patients were aged 18 to 65 years and newly diagnosed, with disease duration of less than 2 months. The study excluded patients with uncontrolled infections, other autoimmune diseases, pregnancy or lactation. Clinical symptoms, serum thyroxine and TRAb, thyroid ultrasound, and orbital computed tomography formed the basis for the diagnoses. PBMCs were isolated from 7.5 to 10 ml of fresh peripheral blood by Ficoll-Paque density gradient centrifugation. Trizol reagent was used to extract total RNA, and RNA quality was then checked on an Agilent 2100 Bioanalyzer. TCR beta CDR3 regions were amplified from RNA transcripts. The TCR CDR3 was subjected to a first round of RT-PCR using the HTBI primer set and the Qiagen OneStep RT-PCR kit. The libraries were constructed in a second round of multiplex PCR and then size-selected and purified. Libraries were sequenced paired-end with 100 bp reads on an Illumina HiSeq2000. In the source study's methods: Raw data were processed with SOAPnuke, discarding reads with adapters, uncalled bases, mean Phred below 15, or no exact constant-primer or identifier match. High-quality paired reads were merged using COPE v1.2.5, and each unique nucleotide sequence was defined as a clonotype. MiTCR v1.1 was used to align the clonotypes against IMGT TRBV, TRBD and TRBJ reference segments. The analysis included only V-J combinations with a frequency above 0.0001, which together covered approximately 99% of the repertoires. A TCS score was defined as the ratio between F50 (clonal expansion) and ExV (chaos), using BLOSUM62-based TCRdist between CDR3 peptides within each V-J. Welch's t-statistics and random forest reduced some 510 V-J features to about 13, which were used in a naive Bayes classifier (R e1071). In-frame beta chains were kept once TCRdb had trimmed the public reads at Q25 with fastp and called clones with MiXCR. Duplicate CDR3 protein sequences are folded into a single record with the most common DNA and genes. These V and J calls are TCRdb output, not the study's own analysis. For this sample the table gives 550,000 to 800,000 distinct CDR3 sequences, of which 16% were detected only once. The ten largest clones add up to about 8.4% of the sample.

A word on this clonotype: Its binding antigen is unknown. No much larger clonotype is one base removed from it; base qualities were not supplied.

V sheds 4 bases and J sheds 3 bases, leaving 7 bases between their ends. From the cysteine through the phenylalanine, the CDR3 covers 13 amino acids. CDR3 DNA only is kept here, 39 bases in frame from base 1. The germline V gene yields SNHLY for CDR1 and FYNNEI for CDR2. This receptor was obtained from a man between 18 and 35 years old with Graves' hyperthyroidism. The sequence links TRBV2 to TRBJ1-5, with no confidently assigned D gene. The sample consisted of blood. The CDR3 protein sequence reads: CASSAGINQPQHF. The bases are TGTGCCAGCAGTGCCGGCATCAATCAGCCCCAGCATTTT.